This T cell receptor (beta chain) was identified in a study of T cell responses to AZD1222 COVID-19 vaccine. In the study overall: Second-dose intervals near 4 or 12 weeks were combined.

General study findings and limits: Donors skewed white British and female; clonal diversity was possibly underestimated. Two AZD1222 administrations were followed by greater Spike-specific TCR breadth and depth.

A word on this clone: Its target is unknown.

Clones were read by immunoSEQ multiplex PCR, and TCRdb kept only the in-frame ones, dropping some. Here the sample spans more than 95,000 clones, about 89% being singletons. The V gene end was trimmed by 4 bases and the J gene end by 7 bases; junction bases not matched to a gene: 7. The CDR3 spans 15 residues. Germline CDR1 reads LGHDT; CDR2 reads YNNKEL (reference sequence). The chain couples TRBV3-1 (or the pseudogene TRBV3-2) to TRBJ2-3; 11 positions agree with TRBD2. This receptor was identified in an adult in good health. The sample was peripheral blood, taken on day 0 of AZD1222 vaccination. In nucleotides, the CDR3 is TGTGCCAGCAGCCTTAGCGGGGGGGCCTCGAATACGCAGTATTTT. It codes for CASSLSGGASNTQYF.